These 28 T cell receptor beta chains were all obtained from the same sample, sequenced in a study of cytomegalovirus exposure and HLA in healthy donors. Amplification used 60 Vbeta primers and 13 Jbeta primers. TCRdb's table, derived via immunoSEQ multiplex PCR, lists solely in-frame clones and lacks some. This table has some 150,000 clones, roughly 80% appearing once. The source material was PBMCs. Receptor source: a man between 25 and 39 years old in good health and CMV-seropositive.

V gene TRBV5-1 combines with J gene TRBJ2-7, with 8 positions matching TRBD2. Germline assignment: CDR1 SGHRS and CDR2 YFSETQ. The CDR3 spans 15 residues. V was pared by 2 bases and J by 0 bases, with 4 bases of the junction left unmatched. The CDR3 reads CASSFGAGDSYEQYF. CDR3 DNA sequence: TGCGCCAGCAGCTTTGGAGCGGGGGACTCCTACGAGCAGTACTTC. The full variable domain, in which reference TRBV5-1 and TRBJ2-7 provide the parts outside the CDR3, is KAGVTQTPRYLIKTRGQQVTLSCSPISGHRSVSWYQQTPGQGLQFLFEYFSETQRNKGNFPGRFSGRQFSNSRSEMNVSTLELGDSALYLCASSFGAGDSYEQYFGPGTRLTVT.

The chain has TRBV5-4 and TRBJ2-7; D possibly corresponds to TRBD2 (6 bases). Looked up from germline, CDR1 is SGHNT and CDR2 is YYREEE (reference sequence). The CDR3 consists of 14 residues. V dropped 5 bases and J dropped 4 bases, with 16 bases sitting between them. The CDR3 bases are TGTGCCAGCAGTTTTACAGGACGGGGGTACGAGCAGTACTTC. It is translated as CASSFTGRGYEQYF.

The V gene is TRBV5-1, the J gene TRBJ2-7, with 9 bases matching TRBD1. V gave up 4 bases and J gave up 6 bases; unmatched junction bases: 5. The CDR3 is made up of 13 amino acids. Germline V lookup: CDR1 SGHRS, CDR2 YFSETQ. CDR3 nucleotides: TGCGCCAGCAGCACCGGACAGGGGCGCGAGCAGTACTTC. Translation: CASSTGQGREQYF.

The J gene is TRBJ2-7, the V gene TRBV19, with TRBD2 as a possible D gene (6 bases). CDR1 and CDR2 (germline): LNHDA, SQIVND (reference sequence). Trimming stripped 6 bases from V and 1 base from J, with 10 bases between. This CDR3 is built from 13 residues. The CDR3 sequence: CASSAGSSYEQYF. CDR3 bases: TGTGCCAGTAGCGCGGGGTCTTCCTACGAGCAGTACTTC.

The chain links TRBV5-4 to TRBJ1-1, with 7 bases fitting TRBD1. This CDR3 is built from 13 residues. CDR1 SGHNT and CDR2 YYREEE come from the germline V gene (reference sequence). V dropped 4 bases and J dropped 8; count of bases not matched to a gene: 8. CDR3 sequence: CASSRGGGSEAFF. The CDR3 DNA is TGTGCCAGCAGCCGCGGAGGGGGCAGCGAAGCTTTCTTT.

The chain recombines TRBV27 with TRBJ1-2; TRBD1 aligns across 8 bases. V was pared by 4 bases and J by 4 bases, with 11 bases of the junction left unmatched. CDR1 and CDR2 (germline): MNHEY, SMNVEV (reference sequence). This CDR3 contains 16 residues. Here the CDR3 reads CASSSTRTGNTYGYTF. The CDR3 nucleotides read TGTGCCAGCAGTTCAACCCGGACAGGGAATACCTATGGCTACACCTTC.

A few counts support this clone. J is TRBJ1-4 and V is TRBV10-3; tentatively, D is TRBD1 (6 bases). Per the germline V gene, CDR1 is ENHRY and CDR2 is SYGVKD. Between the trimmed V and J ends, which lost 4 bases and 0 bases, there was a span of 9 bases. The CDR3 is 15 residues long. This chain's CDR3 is CAISATGSTNEKLFF. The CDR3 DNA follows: TGTGCCATCAGTGCAACAGGGTCAACTAATGAAAAACTGTTTTTT.

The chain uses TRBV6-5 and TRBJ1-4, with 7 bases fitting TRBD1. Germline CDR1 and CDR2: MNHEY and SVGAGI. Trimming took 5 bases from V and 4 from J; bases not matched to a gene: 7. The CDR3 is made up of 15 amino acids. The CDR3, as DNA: TGTGCCAGCAGTAACCAGGGGGGCTTTAATGAAAAACTGTTTTTT. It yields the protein CASSNQGGFNEKLFF.

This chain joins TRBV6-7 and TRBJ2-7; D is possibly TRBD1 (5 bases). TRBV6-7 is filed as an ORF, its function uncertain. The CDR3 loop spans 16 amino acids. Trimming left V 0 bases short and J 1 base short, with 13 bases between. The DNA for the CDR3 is TGTGCCAGCAGTTACTCGAGGTCCAGGGCATCCTACGAGCAGTACTTC. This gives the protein CASSYSRSRASYEQYF.

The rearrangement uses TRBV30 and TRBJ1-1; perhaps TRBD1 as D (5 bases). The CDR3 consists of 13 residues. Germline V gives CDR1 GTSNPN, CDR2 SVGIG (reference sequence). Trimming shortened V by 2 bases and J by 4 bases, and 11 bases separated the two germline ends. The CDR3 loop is CAWSSWGGTEAFF. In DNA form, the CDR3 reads TGTGCCTGGAGTTCTTGGGGGGGCACTGAAGCTTTCTTT.

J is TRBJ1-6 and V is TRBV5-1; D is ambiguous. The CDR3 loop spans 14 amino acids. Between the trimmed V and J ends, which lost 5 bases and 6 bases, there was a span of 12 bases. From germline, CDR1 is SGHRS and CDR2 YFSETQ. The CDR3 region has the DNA TGCGCCAGCAGATGGTTGTTACTTAATTCACCCCTCCACTTT. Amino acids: CASRWLLLNSPLHF.

CDR3 DNA sequence: TGTGCCAGCAGCTTGGATCCCAACCAAGAGACCCAGTACTTC. It is translated as CASSLDPNQETQYF. The V and J genes are TRBV5-4 and TRBJ2-5; no clear D. This CDR3 has 14 residues. The germline V gene has CDR1 SGHNT and CDR2 YYREEE (reference sequence). V lost 0 bases and J lost 0, with 6 bases in between. The whole variable domain, remainder taken from reference TRBV5-4 and TRBJ2-5, is ETGVTQSPTHLIKTRGQQVTLRCSSQSGHNTVSWYQQALGQGPQFIFQYYREEENGRGNFPPRFSGLQFPNYSSELNVNALELDDSALYLCASSLDPNQETQYFGPGTRLLVL.

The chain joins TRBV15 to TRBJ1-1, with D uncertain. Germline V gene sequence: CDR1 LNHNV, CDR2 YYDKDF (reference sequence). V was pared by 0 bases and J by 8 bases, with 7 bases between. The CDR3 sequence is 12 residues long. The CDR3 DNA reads TGTGCCACCAGCAGAGATCAACAAGAAGCTTTCTTT. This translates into CATSRDQQEAFF.

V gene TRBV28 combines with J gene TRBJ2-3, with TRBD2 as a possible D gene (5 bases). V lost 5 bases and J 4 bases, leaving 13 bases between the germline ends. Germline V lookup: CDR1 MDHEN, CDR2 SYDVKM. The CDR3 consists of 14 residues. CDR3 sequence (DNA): TGTGCCAGCAGTGCCGTCGGGGTGCCAGATACGCAGTATTTT. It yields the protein CASSAVGVPDTQYF.

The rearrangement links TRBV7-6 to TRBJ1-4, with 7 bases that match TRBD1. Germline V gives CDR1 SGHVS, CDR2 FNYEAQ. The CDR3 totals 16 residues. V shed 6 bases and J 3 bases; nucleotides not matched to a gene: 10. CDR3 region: CASSPQTGNANEKLFF. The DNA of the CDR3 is TGTGCCAGCAGTCCGCAGACAGGGAATGCTAATGAAAAACTGTTTTTT.

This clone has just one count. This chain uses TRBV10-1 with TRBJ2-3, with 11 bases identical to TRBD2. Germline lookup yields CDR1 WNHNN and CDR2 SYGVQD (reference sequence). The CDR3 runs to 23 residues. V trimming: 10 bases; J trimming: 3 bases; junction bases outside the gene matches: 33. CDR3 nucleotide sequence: TGCGCCAACCTTCCCAGGACAGGGCCCAAGAGGGGTAGCGGGGGGGCCAGGACAGATACGCAGTATTTT. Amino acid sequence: CANLPRTGPKRGSGGARTDTQYF.

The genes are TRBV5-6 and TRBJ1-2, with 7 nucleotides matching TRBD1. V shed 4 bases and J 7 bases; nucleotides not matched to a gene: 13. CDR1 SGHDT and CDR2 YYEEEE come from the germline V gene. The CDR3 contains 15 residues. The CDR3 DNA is TGTGCCAGCAGCCGCGACAGGGCCACTTGGGGTGGCTACACCTTC. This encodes CASSRDRATWGGYTF.

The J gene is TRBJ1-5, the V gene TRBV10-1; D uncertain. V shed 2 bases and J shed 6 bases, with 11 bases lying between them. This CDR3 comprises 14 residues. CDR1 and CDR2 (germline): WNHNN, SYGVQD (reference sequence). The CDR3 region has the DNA TGCGCCAGCAGTGAGGGGCACATGGTTCAGCCCCAGCATTTT. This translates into CASSEGHMVQPQHF.

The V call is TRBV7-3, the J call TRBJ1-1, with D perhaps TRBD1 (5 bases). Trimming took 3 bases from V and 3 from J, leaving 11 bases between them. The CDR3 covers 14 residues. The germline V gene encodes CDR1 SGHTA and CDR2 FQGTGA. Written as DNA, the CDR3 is TGTGCCAGCAGCTTTGCGCGGGGGGACACTGAAGCTTTCTTT. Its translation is CASSFARGDTEAFF.

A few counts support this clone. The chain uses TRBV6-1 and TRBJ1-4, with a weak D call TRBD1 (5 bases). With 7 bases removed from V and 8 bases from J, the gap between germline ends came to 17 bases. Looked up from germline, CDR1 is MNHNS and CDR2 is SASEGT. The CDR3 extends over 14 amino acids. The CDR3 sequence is CASKAGFGSEKLFF. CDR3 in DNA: TGTGCCAGCAAAGCAGGGTTTGGGTCGGAAAAACTGTTTTTT.

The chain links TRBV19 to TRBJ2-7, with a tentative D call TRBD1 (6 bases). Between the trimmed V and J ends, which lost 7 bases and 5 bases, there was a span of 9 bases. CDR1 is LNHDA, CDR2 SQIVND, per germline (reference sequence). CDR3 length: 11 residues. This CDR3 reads CASTGENEQYF. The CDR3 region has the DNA TGTGCCAGTACAGGGGAAAACGAGCAGTACTTC.

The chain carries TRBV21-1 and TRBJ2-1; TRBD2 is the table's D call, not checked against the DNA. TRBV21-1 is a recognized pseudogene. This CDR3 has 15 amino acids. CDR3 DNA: TGTGCCAGCAGCAAAGTGGGGGGGGATTACAATGAGCAGTTCTTC. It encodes CASSKVGGDYNEQFF.

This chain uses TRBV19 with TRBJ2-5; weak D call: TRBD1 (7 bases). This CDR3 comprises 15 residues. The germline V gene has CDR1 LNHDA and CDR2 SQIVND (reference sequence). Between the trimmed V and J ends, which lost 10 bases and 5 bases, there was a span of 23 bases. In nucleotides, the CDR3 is TGTGCCACCACAAATCGGGCGGCAGGGGGGGAGACCCAGTACTTC. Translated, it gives CATTNRAAGGETQYF.

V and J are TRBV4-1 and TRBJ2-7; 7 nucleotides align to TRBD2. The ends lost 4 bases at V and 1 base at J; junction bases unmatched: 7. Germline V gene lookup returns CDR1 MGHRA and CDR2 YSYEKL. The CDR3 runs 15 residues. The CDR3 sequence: CASSPLSGGSYEQYF. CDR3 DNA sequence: TGCGCCAGCAGCCCCTTGTCGGGGGGATCCTACGAGCAGTACTTC.

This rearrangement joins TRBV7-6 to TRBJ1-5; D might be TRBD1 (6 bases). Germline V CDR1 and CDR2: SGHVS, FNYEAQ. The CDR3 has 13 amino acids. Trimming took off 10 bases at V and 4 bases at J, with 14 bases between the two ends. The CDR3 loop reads CATRGRGNQPQHF. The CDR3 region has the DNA TGTGCCACCAGGGGAAGAGGGAATCAGCCCCAGCATTTT.

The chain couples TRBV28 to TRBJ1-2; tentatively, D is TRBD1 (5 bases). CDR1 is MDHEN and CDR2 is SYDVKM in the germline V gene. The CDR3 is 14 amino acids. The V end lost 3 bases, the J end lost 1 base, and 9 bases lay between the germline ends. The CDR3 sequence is CASSFQGFNYGYTF. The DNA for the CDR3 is TGTGCCAGCAGTTTCCAGGGCTTTAACTATGGCTACACCTTC.

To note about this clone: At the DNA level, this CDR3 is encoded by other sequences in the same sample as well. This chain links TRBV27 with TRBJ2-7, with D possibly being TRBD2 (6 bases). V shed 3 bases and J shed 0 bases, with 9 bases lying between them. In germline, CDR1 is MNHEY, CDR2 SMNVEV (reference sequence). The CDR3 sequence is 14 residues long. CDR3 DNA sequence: TGTGCCAGCAGTTTCCGGGAGAGCTCCTACGAGCAGTACTTC. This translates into CASSFRESSYEQYF.

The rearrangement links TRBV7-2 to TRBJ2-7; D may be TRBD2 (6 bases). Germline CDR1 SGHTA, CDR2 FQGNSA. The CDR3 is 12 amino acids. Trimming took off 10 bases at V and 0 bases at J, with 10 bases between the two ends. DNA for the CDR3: TGTGCCACCGGGAGAATCTCCTACGAGCAGTACTTC. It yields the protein CATGRISYEQYF.